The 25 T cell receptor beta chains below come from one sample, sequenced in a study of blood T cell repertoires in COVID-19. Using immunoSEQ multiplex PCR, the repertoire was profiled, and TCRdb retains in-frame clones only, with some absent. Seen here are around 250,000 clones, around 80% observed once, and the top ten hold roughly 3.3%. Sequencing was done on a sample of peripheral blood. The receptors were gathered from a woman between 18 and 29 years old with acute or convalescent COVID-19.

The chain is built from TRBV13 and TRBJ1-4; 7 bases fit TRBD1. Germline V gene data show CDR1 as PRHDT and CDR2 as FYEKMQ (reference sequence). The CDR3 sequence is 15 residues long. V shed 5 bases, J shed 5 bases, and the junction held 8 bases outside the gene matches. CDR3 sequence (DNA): TGTGCCAGCAGCCAGGGTCAACAGGGGAATGAAAAACTGTTTTTT. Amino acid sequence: CASSQGQQGNEKLFF.

This CDR3 is CASSIGTGGLETQYF. CDR3 coding DNA: TGTGCCAGCAGCATTGGGACAGGGGGCCTGGAGACCCAGTACTTC. V is TRBV7-9 and J is TRBJ2-5, with TRBD1 identical over 12 bases. CDR1 is SEHNR, CDR2 FQNEAQ, per germline (reference sequence). V shed 5 bases, J shed 5 bases, and the junction held 6 bases outside the gene matches. The CDR3 is made up of 15 amino acids.

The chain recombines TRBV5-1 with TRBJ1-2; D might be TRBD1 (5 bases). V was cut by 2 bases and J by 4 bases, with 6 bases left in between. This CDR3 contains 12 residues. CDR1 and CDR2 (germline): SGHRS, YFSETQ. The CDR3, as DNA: TGCGCCAGCAGCTTAGACAGCTATGGCTACACCTTC. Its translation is CASSLDSYGYTF.

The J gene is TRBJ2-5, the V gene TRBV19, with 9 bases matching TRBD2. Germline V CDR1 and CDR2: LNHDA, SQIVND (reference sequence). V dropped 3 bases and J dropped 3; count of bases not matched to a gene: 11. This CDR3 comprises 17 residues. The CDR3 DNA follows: TGTGCCAGTAGTATGATCACCGCAGTAGCGGGAGAAGAGACCCAGTACTTC. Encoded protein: CASSMITAVAGEETQYF.

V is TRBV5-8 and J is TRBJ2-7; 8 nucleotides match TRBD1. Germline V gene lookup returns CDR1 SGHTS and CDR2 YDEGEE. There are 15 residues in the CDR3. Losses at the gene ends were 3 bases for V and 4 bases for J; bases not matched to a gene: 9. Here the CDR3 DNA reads TGTGCCAGCAGCTCCAGAAACCAGGGGGCATACGAGCAGTACTTC. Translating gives CASSSRNQGAYEQYF.

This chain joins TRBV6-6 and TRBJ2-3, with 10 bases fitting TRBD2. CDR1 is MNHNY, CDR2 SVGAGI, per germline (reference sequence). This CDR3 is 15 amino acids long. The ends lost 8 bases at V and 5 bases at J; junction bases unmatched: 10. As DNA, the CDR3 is TGTGCCAGCCGAAACCTAGCGGGAGCCGGAGATACGCAGTATTTT. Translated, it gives CASRNLAGAGDTQYF.

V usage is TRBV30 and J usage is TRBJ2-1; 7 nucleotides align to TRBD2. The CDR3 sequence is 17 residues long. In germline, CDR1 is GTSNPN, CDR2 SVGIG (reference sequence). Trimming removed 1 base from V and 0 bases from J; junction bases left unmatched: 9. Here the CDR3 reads CAWSGREWGVSYNEQFF. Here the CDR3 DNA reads TGTGCCTGGAGTGGGCGGGAGTGGGGTGTCTCCTACAATGAGCAGTTCTTC.

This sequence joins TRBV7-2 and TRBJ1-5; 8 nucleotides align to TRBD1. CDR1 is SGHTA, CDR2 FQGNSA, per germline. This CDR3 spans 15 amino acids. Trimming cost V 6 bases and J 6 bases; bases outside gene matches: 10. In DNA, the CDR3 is TGTGCCAGCAGTCCAGGGGGCACGATCGGTCAGCCCCAGCATTTT. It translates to CASSPGGTIGQPQHF.

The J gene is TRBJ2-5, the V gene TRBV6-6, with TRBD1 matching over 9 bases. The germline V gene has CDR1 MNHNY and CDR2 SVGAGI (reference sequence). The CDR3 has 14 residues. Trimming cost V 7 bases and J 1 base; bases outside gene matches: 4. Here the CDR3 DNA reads TGTGCCAGCACCCGGACAGGGGCCCAAGAGACCCAGTACTTC. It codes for CASTRTGAQETQYF.

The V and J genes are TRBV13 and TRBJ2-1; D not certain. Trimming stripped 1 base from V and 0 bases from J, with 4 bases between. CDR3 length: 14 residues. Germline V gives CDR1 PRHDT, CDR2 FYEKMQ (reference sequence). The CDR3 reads CASSLVHSYNEQFF. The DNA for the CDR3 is TGTGCCAGCAGCTTAGTTCACTCCTACAATGAGCAGTTCTTC.

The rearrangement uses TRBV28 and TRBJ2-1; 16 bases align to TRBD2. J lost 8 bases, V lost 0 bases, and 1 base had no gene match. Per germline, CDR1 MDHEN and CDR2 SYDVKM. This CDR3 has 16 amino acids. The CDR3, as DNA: TGTGCCAGCAGTTTATGGGGGACTAGCGGGAGGGATGAGCAGTTCTTC. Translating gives CASSLWGTSGRDEQFF.

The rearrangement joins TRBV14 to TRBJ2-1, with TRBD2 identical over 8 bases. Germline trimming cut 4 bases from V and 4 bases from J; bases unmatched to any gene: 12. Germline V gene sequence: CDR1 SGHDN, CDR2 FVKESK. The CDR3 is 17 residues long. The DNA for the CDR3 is TGTGCCAGCAGCCCTTACCGCCTAGCGGGTCAATACAATGAGCAGTTCTTC. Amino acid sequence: CASSPYRLAGQYNEQFF.

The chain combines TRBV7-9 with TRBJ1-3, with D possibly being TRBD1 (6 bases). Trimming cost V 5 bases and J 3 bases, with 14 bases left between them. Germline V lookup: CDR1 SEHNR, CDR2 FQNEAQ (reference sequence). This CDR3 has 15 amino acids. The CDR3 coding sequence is TGTGCCAGCAGCCCTGGGACATCTTATGGAAACACCATATATTTT. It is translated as CASSPGTSYGNTIYF. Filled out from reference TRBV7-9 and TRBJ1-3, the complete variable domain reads DTGVSQNPRHKITKRGQNVTFRCDPISEHNRLYWYRQTLGQGPEFLTYFQNEAQLEKSRLLSDRFSAERPKGSFSTLEIQRTEQGDSAMYLCASSPGTSYGNTIYFGEGSWLTVV.

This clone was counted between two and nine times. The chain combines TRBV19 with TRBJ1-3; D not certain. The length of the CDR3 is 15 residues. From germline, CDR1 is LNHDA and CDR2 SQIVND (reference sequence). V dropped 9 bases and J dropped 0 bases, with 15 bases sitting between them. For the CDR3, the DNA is TGTGCCAGCACCCAACAGCTCCTCTCTGGAAACACCATATATTTT. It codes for CASTQQLLSGNTIYF.

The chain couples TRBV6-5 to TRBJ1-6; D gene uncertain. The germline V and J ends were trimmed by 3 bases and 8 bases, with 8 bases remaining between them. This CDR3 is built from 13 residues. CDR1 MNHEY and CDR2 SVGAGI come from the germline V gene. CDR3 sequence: CASSYIGDSPLHF. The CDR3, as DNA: TGTGCCAGCAGTTATATCGGGGATTCACCCCTCCACTTT.

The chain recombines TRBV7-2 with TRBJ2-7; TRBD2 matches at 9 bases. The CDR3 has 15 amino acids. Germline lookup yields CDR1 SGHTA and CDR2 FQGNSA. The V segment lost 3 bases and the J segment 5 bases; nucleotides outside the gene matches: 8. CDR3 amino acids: CASSLGTSSLDEQYF. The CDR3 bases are TGTGCCAGCAGCTTGGGGACTAGCTCCCTCGACGAGCAGTACTTC.

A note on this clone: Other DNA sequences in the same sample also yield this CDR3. The CDR3 protein is CASSLYNEQFF. Here the CDR3 DNA reads TGTGCCAGCAGTTTATATAATGAGCAGTTCTTC. The rearrangement joins TRBV12-3 or TRBV12-4 to TRBJ2-1; D is ambiguous. The CDR3 length is 11 residues. V gave up 2 bases and J gave up 7 bases, with 3 bases separating them.

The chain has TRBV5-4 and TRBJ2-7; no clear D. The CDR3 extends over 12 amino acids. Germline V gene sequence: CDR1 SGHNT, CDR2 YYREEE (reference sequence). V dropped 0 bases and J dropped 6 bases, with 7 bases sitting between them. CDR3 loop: CASSLERSEQYF. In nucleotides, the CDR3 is TGTGCCAGCAGCTTGGAACGGTCCGAGCAGTACTTC.

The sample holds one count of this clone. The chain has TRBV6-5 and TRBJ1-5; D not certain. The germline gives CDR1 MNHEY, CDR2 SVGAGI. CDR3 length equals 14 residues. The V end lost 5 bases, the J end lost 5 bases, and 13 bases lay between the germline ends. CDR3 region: CASSLRALDQPQHF. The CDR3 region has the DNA TGTGCCAGCAGTCTTCGAGCCTTAGATCAGCCCCAGCATTTT.

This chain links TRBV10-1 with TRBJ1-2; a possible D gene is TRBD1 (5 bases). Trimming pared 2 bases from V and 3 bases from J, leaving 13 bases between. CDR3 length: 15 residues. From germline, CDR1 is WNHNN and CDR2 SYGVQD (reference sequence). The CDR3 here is CASSEGKGKDYGYTF. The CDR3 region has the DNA TGCGCCAGCAGTGAGGGGAAGGGGAAGGACTATGGCTACACCTTC.

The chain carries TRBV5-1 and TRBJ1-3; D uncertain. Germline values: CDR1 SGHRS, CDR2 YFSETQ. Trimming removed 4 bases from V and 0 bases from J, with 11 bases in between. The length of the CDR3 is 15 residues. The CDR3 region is CASSVTGDSGNTIYF. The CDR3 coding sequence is TGCGCCAGCAGCGTCACCGGGGACTCTGGAAACACCATATATTTT.

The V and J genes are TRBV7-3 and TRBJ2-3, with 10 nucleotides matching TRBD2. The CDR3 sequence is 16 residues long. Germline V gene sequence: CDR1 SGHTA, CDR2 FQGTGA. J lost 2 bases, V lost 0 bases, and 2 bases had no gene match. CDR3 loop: CASSLTGTSVTDTQYF. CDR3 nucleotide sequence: TGTGCCAGCAGCTTAACCGGGACTAGCGTCACAGATACGCAGTATTTT.

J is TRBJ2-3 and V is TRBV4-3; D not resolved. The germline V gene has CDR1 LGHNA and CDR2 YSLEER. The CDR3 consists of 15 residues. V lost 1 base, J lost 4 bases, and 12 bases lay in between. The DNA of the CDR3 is TGCGCCAGCAGCCAAGGTTTCGGAGACCCAGATACGCAGTATTTT. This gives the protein CASSQGFGDPDTQYF.

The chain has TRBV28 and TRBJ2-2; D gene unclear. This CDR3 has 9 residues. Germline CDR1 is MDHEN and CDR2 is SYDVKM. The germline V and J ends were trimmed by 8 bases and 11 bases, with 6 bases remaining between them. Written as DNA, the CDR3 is TGTGCCAGCCCCTTCGAGCTGTTTTTT. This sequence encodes CASPFELFF.

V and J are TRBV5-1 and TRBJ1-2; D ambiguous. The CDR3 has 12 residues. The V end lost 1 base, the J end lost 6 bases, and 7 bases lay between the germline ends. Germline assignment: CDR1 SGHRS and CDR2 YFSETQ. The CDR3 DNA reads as TGCGCCAGCAGCTTGACAACGAATGGCTACACCTTC. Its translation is CASSLTTNGYTF.